Listed below are T cell receptor beta chains from one sample, sequenced in a study of blood T cell repertoires in COVID-19. The assay was immunoSEQ multiplex PCR, and TCRdb's table has in-frame clones only and misses some. The table records 130,000 to 150,000 clones, less than 80% of them present only once. The sample taken for sequencing was peripheral blood. These receptors all come from a man in his sixties with acute or convalescent COVID-19. CDR3s include the opening cysteine and the closing phenylalanine or tryptophan. A D gene is named only where the DNA matches it firmly. Part of the rows lack a size; the others show once, few, many or a class for expanded clones.

D: -; V: TRBV30; size: -; CDR3: CAWSELRRNGYTF
D: -; V: TRBV5-1; size: once; CDR3: CASSLEGYAYEQYF
D: -; V: TRBV6-5; size: -; CDR3: CASSYPGVEGEQYF
D: -; V: TRBV7-2; size: -; CDR3: CASSPRGAEKLFF
D: -; V: TRBV6-2/TRBV6-3; size: -; CDR3: CASSYAGQSYEQYF
D: -; V: TRBV28; size: -; CDR3: CASSGMWDQPQHF
D: -; V: TRBV25-1; size: -; CDR3: CASQEGVPYYGYTF
D: -; V: TRBV4-3; size: -; CDR3: CASSQRAIMNTEAFF
D: TRBD1; V: TRBV7-9; size: -; CDR3: CASSSQGALMNTEAFF
D: -; V: TRBV5-1; size: -; CDR3: CASSLEGSGNTIYF
D: TRBD2; V: TRBV9; size: -; CDR3: CASGRTSGSGRELFF
D: TRBD1; V: TRBV5-1; size: -; CDR3: CASRTGTGAETQYF
D: TRBD2; V: TRBV6-6; size: -; CDR3: CASSYGGGAYEQYF
D: -; V: TRBV5-5; size: -; CDR3: CASSIELAVNTYEQYF
D: TRBD1; V: TRBV11-2; size: -; CDR3: CASSLVGGNGGAFF
D: -; V: TRBV11-2; size: -; CDR3: CASLRGPSVYNEQFF
D: TRBD1; V: TRBV5-1; size: -; CDR3: CASSPTGIYGYTF
D: -; V: TRBV6-1; size: -; CDR3: CASSEQGSQPQHF
D: -; V: TRBV28; size: -; CDR3: CASSSNNEQFF
D: TRBD1; V: TRBV10-3; size: few; CDR3: CAISESLQDRVTGELFF
D: -; V: TRBV7-2; size: -; CDR3: CASSLHSQQYF
D: TRBD2; V: TRBV9; size: -; CDR3: CASSVTLAAYYNEQFF
D: TRBD2; V: TRBV7-2; size: -; CDR3: CASSTGLAGAYEQYF
D: TRBD1; V: TRBV11-2; size: once; CDR3: CASSRDRASYNSPLHF
D: -; V: TRBV5-1; size: few; CDR3: CASSQPAETQYF
D: TRBD1; V: TRBV5-1; size: -; CDR3: CASSLGDRGLFGYTF
D: -; V: TRBV28; size: -; CDR3: CASSLSTGITEAFF
D: -; V: TRBV19; size: few; CDR3: CASSDSRNTEAFF
D: -; V: TRBV6-2/TRBV6-3; size: -; CDR3: CASSYSPRYNEQFF
D: TRBD1; V: TRBV2; size: -; CDR3: CATTNRGTNEKLFF
D: TRBD1; V: TRBV5-1; size: -; CDR3: CASSYGQGEQPQHF
D: -; V: TRBV6-5; size: -; CDR3: CATLPHANHSPLHF
D: -; V: TRBV29-1; size: -; CDR3: CSVEGGSAGANVLTF
D: TRBD1; V: TRBV30; size: once; CDR3: CAWSNRGSHSGANVLTF
D: -; V: TRBV29-1; size: -; CDR3: CSAGTGRGTEAFF
D: TRBD1; V: TRBV24-1; size: -; CDR3: CAVQGAGSNQPQHF
D: TRBD1; V: TRBV30; size: -; CDR3: CAWSRAGTGPRSGEKLFF
D: TRBD1; V: TRBV18; size: -; CDR3: CASSPDRVNSGNTIYF
D: -; V: TRBV5-6; size: -; CDR3: CASSLNYREAFF
D: -; V: TRBV10-2; size: -; CDR3: CASSSQSYEQYF
D: -; V: TRBV11-2; size: few; CDR3: CASSLAGVNTEAFF
D: -; V: TRBV2; size: -; CDR3: CASRWKGEGNQPQHF
D: -; V: TRBV5-1; size: -; CDR3: CASSLGWSGVNYEQYF
D: TRBD1; V: TRBV27; size: -; CDR3: CASSRGTGSEKLFF
D: -; V: TRBV19; size: few; CDR3: CASSPRGGGYTEAFF
D: -; V: TRBV3-1/TRBV3-2; size: -; CDR3: CASSQVAGEQFF
D: -; V: TRBV28; size: -; CDR3: CASSLVGGQPQHF